This TCR beta chain was documented in a study of CD8+CD57+ T cells in acquired aplastic anemia (dated by TCRdb to the late 2010s). A note on the overall study: On average, sorted CD4+ and CD8+ cells yielded around 3.5 ug of extracted DNA, with a range of about 0.19 to 30 ug. A CD8+CD57+ expansion meant a frequency higher than the mean frequency seen in healthy subjects. Overall study outcomes, separate from this receptor: Some 30 CD8+ CDR3 sequences were found to be shared between patients and controls, but these sequences appeared to be highly expressed in patients and within the immunodominant clones of the patients. Between patients and healthy controls, no significant difference in CD8+ Simpson's diversity was found (P=0.060).

Patients chosen for sequencing had shown expansion of CD8+CD57+ cells by flow cytometry. All patients had severe acquired aplastic anemia diagnosed by International Study of Aplastic Anemia and Agranulocytosis and Camitta criteria. No therapy had been received by the patients at the time of blood sampling. In the study, sorted CD4+ and CD8+ blood T cells from patients with severe aplastic anemia and from healthy subjects underwent deep sequencing of TCR repertoires. Patients were enrolled under clinicaltrials.gov protocols 00001620, 01623167, 00001397, 00071045, 00081523 and 00961064 in the USA. Ficoll-Paque density gradient centrifugation was used to isolate peripheral blood mononuclear cells. Before DNA was extracted, CD4+ and CD8+ T cells were sorted using either FACS or magnetic beads. TCR beta VDJ combination and CDR3 sequence profiling used genomic DNA as the template. TCR repertoire sequencing was run on an Illumina HiSeq 2000. The paper's processing steps were these. TRBV/TRBJ rearrangement plots, CDR3 size and DJ length profiles, and Simpson's diversity index were used to evaluate the repertoires. The most abundant DNA sequence in the deep sequencing data was taken as the immunodominant clone. CDR3 amino acid sequences were screened for sharing across subjects and compared with published repertoires and the VDJdb database. TCRdb redid the processing of the public reads, applying fastp at Q25 and MiXCR, and retained in-frame beta chains. Every entry covers one CDR3 protein and lists the most common genes and DNA from its rows. These V and J calls are TCRdb output, not the study's own analysis. Across this sample there are roughly 250,000 distinct CDR3 sequences, with less than 85% seen only once. Jointly, the top ten make up 40% to 55% of the sample.

Sequences SGDLS (CDR1) and YYNGEE (CDR2) are obtained from the germline V gene. Relative to germline, V is missing 3 bases and J is missing 3 bases, with 14 bases of the junction outside any gene match. Reading from cysteine to phenylalanine, the CDR3 counts 17 amino acids. Here the CDR3 DNA is all that survives: 51 bases in frame from base 1. This clonotype has more than one count but fewer than ten. The specificity of this receptor is unknown. Qualities for individual bases were not recorded, and no much larger clone is one base off. The V gene is TRBV9 and the J gene is TRBJ1-2, and 7 junction bases match TRBD1. This TCR was recovered from a human donor with aplastic anemia. Material: sorted CD4+, CD8+, or CD8+CD57+ T cells (not recorded which) from PBMCs. The nucleotides read TGTGCCAGCAGCGGGTTTAAACAGGGGATGGGAGACTATGGCTACACCTTC. This translates into CASSGFKQGMGDYGYTF.